Sequencing of this TCR beta chain was carried out in a study of T cell changes during pregnancy in multiple sclerosis. Repertoires were generated with immunoSEQ multiplex PCR, while TCRdb's copy carries only in-frame clones and drops some. In the table there are 60,000 to 70,000 clones, 91% of which are singletons. CDR3 length equals 16 residues. The germline gives CDR1 SGDLS, CDR2 YYNGEE. V dropped 6 bases and J dropped 3; count of bases not matched to a gene: 7. The receptor was derived from a female donor in good health, enrolled as a control in a pregnancy study. Sequenced here: peripheral blood, sampled after pregnancy. The chain recombines TRBV9 with TRBJ2-5; 14 bases fit TRBD2. The DNA of the CDR3 is TGTGCCAGCAACCCAGCGGGACTAGCGGGAGAAGAGACCCAGTACTTC. It codes for CASNPAGLAGEETQYF.